Below, 17 T cell receptor beta chains from the same sample are listed, as sequenced in a study of blood T cell repertoires in COVID-19. Assay used: immunoSEQ multiplex PCR; TCRdb lists only in-frame clones, some missing. The table lists 390,000 or so clones, more than 70% of them singletons, with 10% in the top ten. Sample: peripheral blood. Receptors originate from a woman between 25 and 40 years old with COVID-19, enrolled during active disease.

The V gene is TRBV2, the J gene TRBJ1-6; unclear D gene. V was pared by 6 bases and J by 7 bases, with 16 bases between. The CDR3 has 15 amino acids. The germline gives CDR1 SNHLY, CDR2 FYNNEI. In DNA form, the CDR3 reads TGTGCCAGCAGGGATGACCCGGGTTTCAATTCACCCCTCCACTTT. The encoded protein is CASRDDPGFNSPLHF.

This clone has only one observation. The rearrangement joins TRBV6-5 to TRBJ1-2; tentative D call: TRBD1 (6 bases). V was clipped by 7 bases and J by 2 bases, with 14 bases between them. CDR1 and CDR2 (germline): MNHEY, SVGAGI. This CDR3 has 14 residues. Here the CDR3 reads CASTIGGPNYGYTF. CDR3 DNA: TGTGCCAGCACTATAGGGGGTCCGAACTATGGCTACACCTTC.

The V gene is TRBV6-6, the J gene TRBJ2-7; 8 nucleotides line up with TRBD2. The CDR3 contains 15 residues. From germline, CDR1 is MNHNY and CDR2 SVGAGI (reference sequence). The trim removed 4 bases at V and 5 bases at J, leaving 10 bases unmatched. Here the CDR3 DNA reads TGTGCCAGCAGTTCACCGGGGGGGGGCTGGAACGAGCAGTACTTC. Amino acids: CASSSPGGGWNEQYF.

The CDR3 spells CASSPPRELFYEQYF. CDR3 coding DNA: TGCGCCAGCAGTCCCCCGCGGGAGCTTTTCTACGAGCAGTACTTC. This chain uses TRBV23-1 with TRBJ2-7; TRBD2 matches 7 bases. TRBV23-1 is marked as an open reading frame, function uncertain. The V gene end was trimmed by 4 bases and the J gene end by 3 bases; junction bases not matched to a gene: 9. This CDR3 has 15 residues.

This chain links TRBV30 with TRBJ2-1; 7 nucleotides line up with TRBD1. Germline assignment: CDR1 GTSNPN and CDR2 SVGIG (reference sequence). The trim removed 4 bases at V and 7 bases at J, leaving 1 base unmatched. The CDR3 consists of 11 residues. The CDR3 region has the DNA TGTGCCTGGACAGGGGGAAATGAGCAGTTCTTC. This translates into CAWTGGNEQFF.

The chain is built from TRBV6-5 and TRBJ2-1; maybe TRBD2 (6 bases). The germline CDR1 and CDR2 sequences are MNHEY and SVGAGI. The CDR3 runs to 14 residues. Trimming removed 4 bases from V and 0 bases from J, with 7 bases in between. In DNA, the CDR3 is TGTGCCAGCAGTTCGGGACTCTCCTACAATGAGCAGTTCTTC. Translation gives CASSSGLSYNEQFF.

The rearrangement links TRBV5-4 to TRBJ2-1; 8 bases line up with TRBD2. V was pared by 2 bases and J by 4 bases, with 5 bases of the junction left unmatched. CDR1 is SGHNT and CDR2 is YYREEE in the germline V gene (reference sequence). CDR3 size: 15 residues. Here the CDR3 reads CASSLGTSPYNEQFF. CDR3 coding DNA: TGTGCCAGCAGCTTAGGGACTAGTCCATACAATGAGCAGTTCTTC.

The CDR3 sequence: CASSDLSGRATDTQYF. The CDR3 DNA sequence: TGTGCCAGCAGTGACCTCAGCGGGAGAGCCACAGATACGCAGTATTTT. This sequence joins TRBV2 and TRBJ2-3; 8 positions match TRBD2. The CDR3 runs 16 residues. Germline V gene lookup returns CDR1 SNHLY and CDR2 FYNNEI. With V trimmed by 3 bases and J by 2 bases, 7 bases remained unmatched.

The CDR3 loop reads CASSQTSFNEQYF. As DNA, the CDR3 is TGTGCCAGCAGTCAGACTAGCTTCAACGAGCAGTACTTC. The rearrangement links TRBV16 to TRBJ2-7, with 7 positions matching TRBD2. The CDR3 has 13 amino acids. Unmatched junction bases numbered 7, after V lost 6 bases and J lost 5 bases. Germline CDR1 reads KGHSY; CDR2 reads FQNENV.

The CDR3 loop is CASSLRDGGVETQYF. In nucleotides, the CDR3 is TGCGCCAGCAGCCTCCGGGACGGGGGAGTAGAGACCCAGTACTTC. The rearrangement uses TRBV4-1 and TRBJ2-5, with a tentative D call TRBD2 (6 bases). Trimming shortened V by 4 bases and J by 4 bases, and 16 bases separated the two germline ends. This CDR3 is built from 15 residues. Germline loops: CDR1 MGHRA, CDR2 YSYEKL.

This clone was counted a single time. The CDR3, as DNA: TGTGCCATCAGTCCGGGGACTAGCGGGTACACAGATACGCAGTATTTT. Its translation: CAISPGTSGYTDTQYF. The chain couples TRBV10-3 to TRBJ2-3; 12 nucleotides match TRBD2. The CDR3 spans 16 residues. Germline CDR1 reads ENHRY; CDR2 reads SYGVKD. Unmatched junction bases numbered 5, after V lost 5 bases and J lost 2 bases.

This clone occurred once. This sequence joins TRBV6-5 and TRBJ2-2; 8 positions agree with TRBD2. The CDR3 is 16 amino acids. CDR1 MNHEY and CDR2 SVGAGI come from the germline V gene. The junction had 4 bases not matched to a gene; V was cut back by 0 bases and J by 4 bases. Written as DNA, the CDR3 is TGTGCCAGCAGTTACTCAAGCGGGAGCGCCACCGGGGAGCTGTTTTTT. Its protein product is CASSYSSGSATGELFF.

V usage is TRBV2 and J usage is TRBJ2-3; 7 bases map to TRBD1. The germline V gene has CDR1 SNHLY and CDR2 FYNNEI. Trimming took 2 bases from V and 0 from J; bases not matched to a gene: 5. CDR3 length: 16 amino acids. CDR3 amino acids: CASSELGQTSTDTQYF. Here the CDR3 DNA reads TGTGCCAGCAGTGAATTGGGACAGACTAGCACAGATACGCAGTATTTT.

The chain is built from TRBV5-1 and TRBJ2-7; 10 bases align to TRBD1. The CDR3 length is 14 residues. Germline CDR1 reads SGHRS; CDR2 reads YFSETQ. V trimming: 6 bases; J trimming: 5 bases; junction bases outside the gene matches: 8. CDR3 sequence reads: CASTWTGGRDEQYF. Here the CDR3 DNA reads TGCGCCAGCACCTGGACAGGGGGAAGGGACGAGCAGTACTTC. The entire variable domain, with the rest obtained from reference TRBV5-1 and TRBJ2-7, is as follows: KAGVTQTPRYLIKTRGQQVTLSCSPISGHRSVSWYQQTPGQGLQFLFEYFSETQRNKGNFPGRFSGRQFSNSRSEMNVSTLELGDSALYLCASTWTGGRDEQYFGPGTRLTVT.

This chain uses TRBV2 with TRBJ2-1, with D possibly matching TRBD1 (5 bases). The CDR3 covers 13 residues. Germline assignment: CDR1 SNHLY and CDR2 FYNNEI. Trimming cost V 2 bases and J 15 bases, with 17 bases left between them. The CDR3 nucleotides read TGTGCCAGCAGTGAAACTCCGCAGGGTAGGATGTTCTTC. Amino acids: CASSETPQGRMFF.

This sequence joins TRBV27 and TRBJ1-4, with 7 bases lining up with TRBD1. This CDR3 region has 15 residues. CDR1 is MNHEY, CDR2 SMNVEV, per germline (reference sequence). With 2 bases clipped from V and 7 bases from J, the junction kept 7 bases outside the gene matches. The CDR3 nucleotides are TGTGCCAGCAGTTTAAGGGGAGACAGGGTTGAAAAACTGTTTTTT. The encoded protein is CASSLRGDRVEKLFF.

The chain links TRBV3-1 (or the pseudogene TRBV3-2) to TRBJ1-5; no reliable D call. The CDR3 spans 12 residues. The germline V gene has CDR1 LGHDT and CDR2 YNNKEL (reference sequence). V was trimmed by 4 bases and J by 4 bases, leaving 5 bases between them. CDR3 amino acids: CASSPGNQPQHF. In nucleotides, the CDR3 is TGTGCCAGCAGCCCGGGGAATCAGCCCCAGCATTTT.